These T cell receptor beta chains were read from a single sample in a study of early T cells in non-severe SARS-CoV-2 infection. TCRdb re-analysed the 5' RACE reads in MiXCR, keeping a single row per CDR3 protein. The sample holds 95,000 to 150,000 distinct CDR3 sequences, 15% seen once. Sequenced: whole blood. These receptors were collected from an adult who was a healthcare worker with PCR-confirmed SARS-CoV-2 infection or an uninfected control (not recorded which). Each CDR3 is given with its conserved first and last residue. D genes are given only for firm matches. Clone sizes are given selectively: once, few, many, or a class where the clone is expanded.

v_call	d_call	clone_size	j_call	cdr3_aa	cdr3_nt
TRBV3-1	TRBD1	NA	TRBJ1-5	CASSFGQDGQPQHF	TGTGCCAGCAGCTTCGGACAGGATGGTCAGCCCCAGCATTTT
TRBV5-1	NA	NA	TRBJ2-1	CASSRWEDVTLHDEQFF	TGCGCCAGCAGCCGTTGGGAGGATGTCACACTCCATGATGAGCAGTTCTTC
TRBV20-1	TRBD1	few	TRBJ1-2	CSASPGGERGYTF	TGCAGTGCTAGCCCAGGGGGAGAAAGGGGCTACACCTTC
TRBV6-6	NA	many	TRBJ2-7	CASSSGWGGTYEQYF	TGTGCCAGCAGTTCCGGTTGGGGCGGGACCTACGAGCAGTACTTC
TRBV19	NA	NA	TRBJ2-5	CASSSPRLETQYF	TGTGCCAGTAGTTCGCCTAGGCTAGAGACCCAGTACTTC
TRBV9	NA	many	TRBJ1-6	CASSVSPRESPLHF	TGTGCCAGCAGCGTCTCTCCCAGGGAATCACCCCTCCACTTT
TRBV30	NA	many	TRBJ2-1	CAWSSLSADGEQFF	TGTGCCTGGAGTTCCTTATCCGCCGACGGTGAGCAGTTCTTC
TRBV7-8	TRBD1	few	TRBJ1-5	CASSSQGALNQPQHF	TGTGCCAGCAGCTCACAGGGGGCGCTTAATCAGCCCCAGCATTTT
TRBV6-5	NA	NA	TRBJ1-1	CASSYSLYTEAFF	TGTGCCAGCAGTTACTCGCTCTACACTGAAGCTTTCTTT
TRBV7-5	NA	NA	TRBJ1-3	CISVSEALPPSGNTIYF	NA
TRBV10-3	NA	NA	TRBJ1-1	CATLDRSPDTEAFF	TGTGCCACCCTGGACCGATCCCCCGACACTGAAGCTTTCTTT
TRBV7-9	TRBD2	many	TRBJ2-1	CASSFSGGSYNEQFF	TGTGCCAGCAGCTTTAGCGGGGGGTCCTACAATGAGCAGTTCTTC
TRBV5-1	NA	NA	TRBJ1-2	CASSPGSGDRISGYTF	TGCGCCAGCAGCCCTGGCAGCGGCGACCGGATCTCTGGCTACACCTTC
TRBV5-1	NA	few	TRBJ2-1	CASSSPSNEQFF	TGCGCCAGCAGCTCCCCTAGTAATGAGCAGTTCTTC
TRBV4-1	NA	few	TRBJ2-1	CASSHQTNGQFF	TGCGCCAGCAGCCACCAGACGAACGGCCAGTTCTTC
TRBV5-1	NA	NA	TRBJ2-3	CASSSLSSLDTQYF	TGCGCCAGCAGCTCGCTCTCAAGTCTGGATACGCAGTATTTT
TRBV19	NA	NA	TRBJ2-1	CASSIGDHGGHGPKVF	TGTGCCAGTAGTATCGGGGACCACGGGGGTCACGGTCCCAAGGTCTTC
TRBV11-2	NA	few	TRBJ1-1	CASTQRGDGQQAFF	TGTGCCAGCACCCAAAGGGGAGACGGGCAACAAGCTTTCTTT
TRBV7-2	TRBD2	NA	TRBJ2-3	CASSFSGGAADTQYF	TGTGCCAGCAGCTTCAGCGGGGGGGCCGCAGATACGCAGTATTTT
TRBV4-2	NA	NA	TRBJ1-1	CASSQATHYTEAFF	TGTGCCAGCAGCCAAGCAACACATTACACTGAAGCTTTCTTT
TRBV30	NA	many	TRBJ2-1	CAADRGPSDEQFF	TGTGCCGCTGACCGGGGCCCCAGCGATGAGCAGTTCTTC
TRBV7-9	NA	NA	TRBJ2-3	CASSGGFTDTQYF	TGTGCCAGCAGCGGAGGCTTTACAGATACGCAGTATTTT
TRBV7-8	NA	few	TRBJ1-1	CASSEGRGSNTEAFF	TGTGCCAGCAGCGAGGGACGGGGCTCGAACACTGAAGCTTTCTTT
TRBV5-4	TRBD2	few	TRBJ2-1	CASSLQVQGLPHVRFF	TGTGCCAGCAGCTTGCAGGTCCAGGGACTACCCCATGTCCGGTTCTTC
TRBV11-2	TRBD1	few	TRBJ1-1	CASSSQRSETGNTEVFF	TGTGCCAGCAGCTCACAACGCTCCGAGACAGGGAACACTGAAGTTTTCTTT
TRBV18	NA	once	TRBJ1-5	CASSPLRPGKNQPQHF	TGTGCCAGCTCACCGTTACGGCCGGGCAAAAATCAGCCCCAGCATTTT
TRBV13	NA	few	TRBJ2-7	CASSVRDSPAYEQYF	TGTGCCAGCAGCGTCCGGGACTCCCCCGCCTACGAGCAGTACTTC
TRBV20-1	NA	few	TRBJ1-5	CSARGAAGGNQPQHF	TGCAGTGCTAGAGGGGCGGCAGGGGGCAATCAGCCCCAGCATTTT
TRBV6-6	NA	NA	TRBJ2-4	CASGVELAKNIQYF	TGTGCCAGCGGGGTCGAGTTAGCCAAAAACATTCAGTACTTC
TRBV7-8	TRBD2	NA	TRBJ2-3	CASSFMGLAGVMDTQYF	TGTGCCAGCAGCTTTATGGGACTAGCGGGGGTGATGGATACGCAGTATTTT
TRBV12-3/TRBV12-4	NA	NA	TRBJ2-7	CASSISGMGDEQYF	TGTGCCAGCAGTATATCCGGGATGGGGGACGAGCAGTACTTC
TRBV7-3	NA	few	TRBJ2-2	CASSLPGAGELFF	TGTGCCAGCAGCCTACCGGGGGCAGGGGAGCTGTTTTTT
TRBV7-9	NA	few	TRBJ2-2	CASSVPTGELFF	TGTGCCAGCAGCGTACCCACCGGGGAGCTGTTTTTT
TRBV6-2/TRBV6-3	NA	many	TRBJ2-7	CASSYFSYEQYF	TGTGCCAGCAGTTACTTCTCCTACGAGCAGTACTTC
TRBV27	NA	NA	TRBJ2-7	CASSFAGRSYEQYF	TGTGCCAGCAGTTTTGCGGGCCGCTCCTACGAGCAGTACTTC
TRBV5-1	NA	NA	TRBJ2-1	CASSLEEGYNEQFF	TGCGCCAGCAGCTTGGAAGAGGGATACAATGAGCAGTTCTTC
TRBV7-9	NA	few	TRBJ2-3	CASSSSGTSLADTQYF	TGTGCCAGCAGCTCATCAGGGACCAGCCTCGCAGATACGCAGTATTTT
TRBV9	NA	NA	TRBJ1-1	CATPRAEAFF	TGTGCCACCCCCAGGGCCGAAGCTTTCTTT
TRBV7-2	NA	few	TRBJ2-3	CASSPSQFTDTQYF	TGTGCCAGCAGCCCTTCCCAATTCACAGATACGCAGTATTTT
TRBV12-3/TRBV12-4	NA	many	TRBJ1-2	CASSLKEGSNYGYTF	TGTGCCAGCAGTTTAAAGGAGGGGTCTAACTATGGCTACACCTTC
TRBV9	NA	NA	TRBJ2-3	CASSVVGEDTQYF	TGTGCCAGCAGCGTAGTAGGAGAGGATACGCAGTATTTT
TRBV2	NA	few	TRBJ2-7	CASRLGGWQYF	TGTGCCAGCCGCCTCGGTGGGTGGCAGTACTTC
TRBV3-1	NA	few	TRBJ2-1	CASSQDPAEQFF	TGTGCCAGCAGCCAAGATCCTGCAGAGCAGTTCTTC
TRBV4-2	NA	many	TRBJ2-2	CASSPPGTENTGELFF	TGTGCCAGCAGCCCTCCCGGGACCGAGAACACCGGGGAGCTGTTTTTT
TRBV18	NA	NA	TRBJ1-2	CASSPPMDGTPNYGYTF	TGTGCCAGCTCACCACCGATGGACGGCACCCCTAACTATGGCTACACCTTC
TRBV4-2	NA	many	TRBJ1-1	CASSQENVGSEAFF	TGTGCCAGCAGCCAAGAGAATGTGGGCAGTGAAGCTTTCTTT
TRBV10-2	NA	few	TRBJ1-4	CASSESTGEKLFF	TGCGCCAGCAGTGAATCTACTGGTGAAAAACTGTTTTTT
TRBV30	TRBD2	NA	TRBJ2-7	CAWSVRGAYEQYF	TGTGCCTGGAGTGTACGGGGGGCCTACGAGCAGTACTTC
TRBV29-1	TRBD2	NA	TRBJ2-1	CSVGPGLPNEQFF	TGCAGCGTTGGGCCGGGACTACCAAATGAGCAGTTCTTC
TRBV10-3	NA	many	TRBJ1-2	CAIKPLQGKDYGYTF	TGTGCCATCAAGCCCCTCCAGGGAAAGGACTATGGCTACACCTTC
TRBV29-1	NA	few	TRBJ1-2	CSVQTGRASGYTF	TGCAGCGTTCAGACAGGTCGGGCTAGTGGCTACACCTTC
TRBV11-2	NA	many	TRBJ2-2	CASSQRATQLSGELFF	TGTGCCAGCAGCCAACGCGCGACACAACTCTCCGGGGAGCTGTTTTTT
TRBV29-1	NA	NA	TRBJ2-3	CSVDGELTQYF	TGCAGCGTTGACGGGGAGCTTACGCAGTATTTT